The 21 T cell receptor beta chains below all came from one sample that was sequenced in a study of multiple sclerosis patients with progressive multifocal leukoencephalopathy. Noted time point: before natalizumab initiation. The assay was immunoSEQ multiplex PCR, and TCRdb's table has in-frame clones only and misses some. The sample holds under 40,000 clones, about nine tenths seen once. The specimen was PBMCs. Receptor source: a human donor with multiple sclerosis.

The chain has TRBV2 and TRBJ2-7; D unresolved. With 7 bases removed from V and 0 bases from J, the gap between germline ends came to 16 bases. The length of the CDR3 is 15 residues. Germline loops: CDR1 SNHLY, CDR2 FYNNEI. CDR3 amino acids: CASTDQLDTSYEQYF. Written as DNA, the CDR3 is TGTGCCAGCACCGACCAGCTTGACACCTCCTACGAGCAGTACTTC. The full variable domain, rest sourced from reference TRBV2 and TRBJ2-7, is EPEVTQTPSHQVTQMGQEVILRCVPISNHLYFYWYRQILGQKVEFLVSFYNNEISEKSEIFDDQFSVERPDGSNFTLKIRSTKLEDSAMYFCASTDQLDTSYEQYFGPGTRLTVT.

The V call is TRBV9, the J call TRBJ1-4; 7 bases are shared with TRBD1. V gave up 4 bases and J gave up 8 bases; unmatched junction bases: 14. Per the germline V gene, CDR1 is SGDLS and CDR2 is YYNGEE. The length of the CDR3 is 16 residues. CDR3 nucleotides: TGTGCCAGCAGCCCCCAGTGGGGAACAGGGGACGAAAAACTGTTTTTT. This encodes CASSPQWGTGDEKLFF. The complete variable domain, with remaining parts taken from reference TRBV9 and TRBJ1-4, reads DSGVTQTPKHLITATGQRVTLRCSPRSGDLSVYWYQQSLDQGLQFLIQYYNGEERAKGNILERFSAQQFPDLHSELNLSSLELGDSALYFCASSPQWGTGDEKLFFGSGTQLSVL.

The V gene is TRBV2, the J gene TRBJ2-7, with D possibly matching TRBD2 (6 bases). Germline loops: CDR1 SNHLY, CDR2 FYNNEI. CDR3 length: 13 residues. The V gene lost 10 bases and the J gene lost 3 bases, with 16 bases spanning the gap. CDR3 sequence (DNA): TGTGCCATTTCTCGACCCGGGAGCTACGAGCAGTACTTC. Translating it yields CAISRPGSYEQYF.

The CDR3 sequence: CASSYSAGSHHTF. CDR3 nucleotide sequence: TGTGCCAGCAGTTACTCGGCAGGTTCTCATCACACCTTC. The chain is built from TRBV6-5 and TRBJ1-2; D not certain. This CDR3 is built from 13 residues. V lost 0 bases and J lost 12, with 14 bases in between. The germline V gene encodes CDR1 MNHEY and CDR2 SVGAGI.

The chain uses TRBV9 and TRBJ1-2; D perhaps matches TRBD1 (5 bases). V was cut by 0 bases and J by 2 bases, with 5 bases left in between. CDR3 size: 13 residues. Germline lookup yields CDR1 SGDLS and CDR2 YYNGEE. The CDR3 coding sequence is TGTGCCAGCAGCGTAGACAGGAACTATGGCTACACCTTC. Protein sequence: CASSVDRNYGYTF.

This chain connects TRBV30 to TRBJ2-7; D ambiguous. V lost 2 bases and J 2 bases, leaving 10 bases between the germline ends. The germline V gene encodes CDR1 GTSNPN and CDR2 SVGIG (reference sequence). The CDR3 has 13 amino acids. This CDR3 is CAWSLGAAYEQYF. CDR3 coding DNA: TGTGCCTGGAGTCTAGGAGCCGCCTACGAGCAGTACTTC.

This clone has a single count. This rearrangement joins TRBV27 to TRBJ2-7, with D unclear. The CDR3 spans 14 residues. The ends were cut back, 2 bases at V and 6 bases at J, with 14 bases in the middle. CDR1 is MNHEY and CDR2 is SMNVEV in the germline V gene (reference sequence). CDR3 coding DNA: TGTGCCAGCAGTTTAGGCCCCCTTGGGGTCGAGCAGTACTTC. Its translation is CASSLGPLGVEQYF.

This rearrangement joins TRBV5-4 to TRBJ2-2; perhaps TRBD2 as D (6 bases). This CDR3 contains 18 residues. V dropped 4 bases and J dropped 5 bases, with 24 bases sitting between them. The germline CDR1 and CDR2 sequences are SGHNT and YYREEE (reference sequence). CDR3 coding DNA: TGTGCCAGCAGCCCACCCACGGCGGGGCGTGGACTTACCGGGGAGCTGTTTTTT. This sequence encodes CASSPPTAGRGLTGELFF. Full variable domain (remainder filled in from reference TRBV5-4 and TRBJ2-2): ETGVTQSPTHLIKTRGQQVTLRCSSQSGHNTVSWYQQALGQGPQFIFQYYREEENGRGNFPPRFSGLQFPNYSSELNVNALELDDSALYLCASSPPTAGRGLTGELFFGEGSRLTVL.

This clone was found once. The CDR3 is CASSLVQGAVGEQYF. CDR3 bases: TGTGCCAGCAGCTTAGTTCAGGGGGCGGTCGGCGAGCAGTACTTC. The chain is built from TRBV7-9 and TRBJ2-7; TRBD1 matches 8 bases. The J segment lost 6 bases and the V segment lost 1 base, leaving 8 bases of the junction unmatched. CDR3 length: 15 residues. Germline-derived CDR1 and CDR2 are SEHNR and FQNEAQ (reference sequence).

V usage is TRBV4-3 and J usage is TRBJ2-2, with TRBD1 as a possible D gene (5 bases). The length of the CDR3 is 16 residues. The germline V and J ends were trimmed by 1 base and 4 bases, with 13 bases remaining between them. CDR1 is LGHNA, CDR2 YSLEER, per germline. CDR3 coding DNA: TGCGCCAGCAGCCAAGTTGAATGGCAGGGCACCGGGGAGCTGTTTTTT. Amino acid sequence: CASSQVEWQGTGELFF.

The chain carries TRBV5-8 and TRBJ2-5; 7 nucleotides match TRBD1. The DNA end is more similar to TRBJ2-7, so the J call may be wrong. Germline V gene sequence: CDR1 SGHTS, CDR2 YDEGEE. The CDR3 length is 14 residues. CDR3 sequence (DNA): TGTGCCAGCAGCTTGGGGGGACAGTCCTACGAGCAGTACTTC. Translating gives CASSLGGQSYEQYF.

The chain has TRBV7-2 and TRBJ2-1, with 7 bases fitting TRBD2. The CDR3 is 16 amino acids. Germline-derived CDR1 and CDR2 are SGHTA and FQGNSA. The trim removed 2 bases at V and 9 bases at J, leaving 13 bases unmatched. CDR3 bases: TGTGCCAGCAGCTTACAGCGGGATGGGTATGGGGGTGAGCAGTTCTTC. Amino acid sequence: CASSLQRDGYGGEQFF.

This clone was recorded once. V gene TRBV5-1 combines with J gene TRBJ2-5; 7 nucleotides agree with TRBD1. The J call may not be correct, given that the DNA end is closer to TRBJ2-7. In germline, CDR1 is SGHRS, CDR2 YFSETQ. CDR3 length equals 15 residues. The chain's CDR3 is CASRLLLTGVHEQYF. The CDR3 region has the DNA TGCGCCAGCCGACTCCTCCTTACAGGGGTCCACGAGCAGTACTTC.

This clone was picked up one time. The V and J genes are TRBV27 and TRBJ2-1, with TRBD2 matching 12 bases. Germline V lookup: CDR1 MNHEY, CDR2 SMNVEV (reference sequence). The J segment lost 5 bases and the V segment lost 5 bases, leaving 4 bases of the junction unmatched. The CDR3 is 15 amino acids. The CDR3 sequence: CASSPGLAGNNEQFF. CDR3 nucleotides: TGTGCCAGCAGTCCCGGACTAGCGGGGAACAATGAGCAGTTCTTC.

This clone was seen a single time. V gene TRBV11-3 combines with J gene TRBJ2-1; 11 bases map to TRBD2. Per germline, CDR1 SGHNT and CDR2 YENEEA. This CDR3 contains 16 residues. V was clipped by 4 bases and J by 10 bases; unmatched bases: 12. This CDR3 is CASSSRTSGSWGEQFF. DNA of the CDR3: TGTGCCAGCAGCTCCCGTACTAGCGGGAGTTGGGGGGAGCAGTTCTTC.

This chain connects TRBV4-1 to TRBJ2-5, with D possibly being TRBD1 (5 bases). The V and J ends lost 1 base and 5 bases respectively, with 11 bases between them. The V gene's germline CDR1 is MGHRA and CDR2 YSYEKL. The CDR3 is made up of 14 amino acids. The CDR3 DNA reads TGCGCCAGCAGCCAAGGTCAGGGTGAGGAGACCCAGTACTTC. Its protein product is CASSQGQGEETQYF.

The CDR3 nucleotides read TGTGCCAGCAGTTACCGGGACTCAAGTGGCTACACCTTC. Amino acids: CASSYRDSSGYTF. The rearrangement links TRBV6-5 to TRBJ1-2; D perhaps matches TRBD1 (5 bases). In germline, CDR1 is MNHEY, CDR2 SVGAGI. Between the trimmed V and J ends, which lost 2 bases and 7 bases, there was a span of 11 bases. This CDR3 has 13 residues.

The V and J genes are TRBV5-8 and TRBJ1-2; a possible D gene is TRBD1 (5 bases). Trimming cost V 0 bases and J 8 bases, with 14 bases left between them. The CDR3 totals 14 residues. CDR1 is SGHTS and CDR2 is YDEGEE in the germline V gene. CDR3 sequence: CASSLAQGSQGYTF. DNA for the CDR3: TGTGCCAGCAGCTTGGCCCAGGGTTCTCAAGGCTACACCTTC.

CDR3 in amino acids: CASSPGSKNTEAFF. CDR3 DNA sequence: TGTGCCAGCTCACCGGGCAGTAAGAACACTGAAGCTTTCTTT. This chain uses TRBV18 with TRBJ1-1; D not resolved. CDR3 length equals 14 residues. From germline, CDR1 is KGHSH and CDR2 LQKENI. The V gene lost 3 bases and the J gene lost 1 base, with 9 bases spanning the gap.

This chain uses TRBV7-2 with TRBJ2-7, with a weak D call TRBD1 (5 bases). Germline V gene data show CDR1 as SGHTA and CDR2 as FQGNSA. The CDR3 sequence is 14 residues long. Between the trimmed V and J ends, which lost 7 bases and 6 bases, there was a span of 19 bases. CDR3 sequence reads: CASNSAQGGSEQYF. CDR3 coding DNA: TGTGCCAGCAACTCAGCGCAGGGTGGTAGCGAGCAGTACTTC.

The chain is built from TRBV11-2 and TRBJ2-7; D gene uncertain. V lost 2 bases and J lost 1, with 9 bases in between. The germline V gene encodes CDR1 SGHAT and CDR2 FQNNGV. The CDR3 length is 14 residues. CDR3 residues: CASSLSQLSYEQYF. The DNA for the CDR3 is TGTGCCAGCAGCTTAAGTCAGTTATCCTACGAGCAGTACTTC. Variable domain in full (rest from reference TRBV11-2 and TRBJ2-7): EAGVAQSPRYKIIEKRQSVAFWCNPISGHATLYWYQQILGQGPKLLIQFQNNGVVDDSQLPKDRFSAERLKGVDSTLKIQPAKLEDSAVYLCASSLSQLSYEQYFGPGTRLTVT.